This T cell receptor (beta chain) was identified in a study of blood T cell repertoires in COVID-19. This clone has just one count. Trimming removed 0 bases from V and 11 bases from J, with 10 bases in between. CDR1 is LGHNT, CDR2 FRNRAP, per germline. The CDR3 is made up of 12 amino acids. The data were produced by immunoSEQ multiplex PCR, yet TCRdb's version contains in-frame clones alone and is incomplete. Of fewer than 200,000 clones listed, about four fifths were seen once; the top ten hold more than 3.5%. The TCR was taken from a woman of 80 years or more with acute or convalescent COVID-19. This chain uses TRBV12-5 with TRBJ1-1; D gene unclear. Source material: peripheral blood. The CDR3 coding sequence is TGTGCTAGTGGTTTGGTTCGAGGGAGGGCTTTCTTT. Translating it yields CASGLVRGRAFF. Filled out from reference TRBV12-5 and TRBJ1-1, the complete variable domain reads DARVTQTPRHKVTEMGQEVTMRCQPILGHNTVFWYRQTMMQGLELLAYFRNRAPLDDSGMPKDRFSAEMPDATLATLKIQPSEPRDSAVYFCASGLVRGRAFFGQGTRLTVV.